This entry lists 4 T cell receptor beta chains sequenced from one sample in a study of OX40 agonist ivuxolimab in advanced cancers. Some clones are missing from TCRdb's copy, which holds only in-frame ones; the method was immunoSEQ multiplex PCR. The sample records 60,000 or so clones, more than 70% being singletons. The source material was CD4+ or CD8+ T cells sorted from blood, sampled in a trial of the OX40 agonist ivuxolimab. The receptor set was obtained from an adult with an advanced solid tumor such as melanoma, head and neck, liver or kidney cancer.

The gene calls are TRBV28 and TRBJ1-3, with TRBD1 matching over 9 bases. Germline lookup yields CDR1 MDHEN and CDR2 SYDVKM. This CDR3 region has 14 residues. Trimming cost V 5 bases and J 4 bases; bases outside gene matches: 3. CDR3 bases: TGTGCCAGCAGTCCCGGGACAGGGGGAAACACCATATATTTT. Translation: CASSPGTGGNTIYF.

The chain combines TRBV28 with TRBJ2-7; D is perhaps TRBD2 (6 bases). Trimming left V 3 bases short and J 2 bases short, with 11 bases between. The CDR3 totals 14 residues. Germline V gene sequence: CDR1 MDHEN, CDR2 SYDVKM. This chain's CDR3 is CASSFDAGTYEQYF. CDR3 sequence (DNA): TGTGCCAGCAGTTTCGATGCGGGAACCTACGAGCAGTACTTC.

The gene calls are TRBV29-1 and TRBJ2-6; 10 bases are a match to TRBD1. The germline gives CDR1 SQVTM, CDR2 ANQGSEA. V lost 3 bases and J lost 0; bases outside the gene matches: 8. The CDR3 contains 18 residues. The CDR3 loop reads CSVDVSGTGDSGANVLTF. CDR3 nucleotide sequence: TGCAGCGTTGATGTGTCCGGGACAGGGGACTCTGGGGCCAACGTCCTGACTTTC.

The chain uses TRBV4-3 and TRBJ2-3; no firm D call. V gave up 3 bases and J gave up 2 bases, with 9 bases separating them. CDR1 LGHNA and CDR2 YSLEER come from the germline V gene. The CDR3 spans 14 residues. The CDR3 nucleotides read TGCGCCAGCAGCCAGGGCACTGACACAGATACGCAGTATTTT. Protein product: CASSQGTDTDTQYF.